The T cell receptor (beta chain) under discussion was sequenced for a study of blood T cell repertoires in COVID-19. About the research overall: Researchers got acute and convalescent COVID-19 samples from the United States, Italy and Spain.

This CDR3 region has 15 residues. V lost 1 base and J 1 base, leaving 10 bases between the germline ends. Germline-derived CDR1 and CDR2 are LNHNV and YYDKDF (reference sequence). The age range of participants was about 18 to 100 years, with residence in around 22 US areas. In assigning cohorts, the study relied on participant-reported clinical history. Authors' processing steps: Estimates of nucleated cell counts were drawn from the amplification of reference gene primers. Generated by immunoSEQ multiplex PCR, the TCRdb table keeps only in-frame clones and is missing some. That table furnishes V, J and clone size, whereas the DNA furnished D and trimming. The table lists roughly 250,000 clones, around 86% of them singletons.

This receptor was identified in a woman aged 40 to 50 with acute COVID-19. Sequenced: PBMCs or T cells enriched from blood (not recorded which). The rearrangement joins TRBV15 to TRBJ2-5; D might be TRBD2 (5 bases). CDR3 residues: CATSRVTSGQETQYF. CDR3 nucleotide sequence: TGTGCCACCAGCAGAGTTACGAGCGGCCAAGAGACCCAGTACTTC.